Below, 19 T cell receptor beta chains from the same sample are listed, as sequenced in a study of shared clonotypes between healthy human individuals. Sequencing used immunoSEQ multiplex PCR; TCRdb keeps in-frame clones, though not all of them. This table has 1.5 million to 2.5 million clones, approximately 94% appearing once. CD45RO-negative cells were positively selected for CCR7, leaving out terminally differentiated effector memory CD45RA+ cells. Material for sequencing was naive CD8+ T cells sorted from blood. Every receptor here comes from a man between 18 and 29 years old in good health.

V gene TRBV6-5 combines with J gene TRBJ2-7, with D maybe TRBD1 (6 bases). Deletions cut 4 bases from V and 2 bases from J, with 18 bases between. The CDR3 totals 16 residues. CDR1 and CDR2 (germline): MNHEY, SVGAGI. The CDR3 sequence: CASSLSRGGSAYEQYF. Written as DNA, the CDR3 is TGTGCCAGCAGTTTGTCCCGAGGGGGTTCCGCCTACGAGCAGTACTTC.

The gene calls are TRBV11-2 and TRBJ1-4, with TRBD1 as a possible D gene (6 bases). The germline CDR1 and CDR2 sequences are SGHAT and FQNNGV. Trimming stripped 4 bases from V and 0 bases from J, with 9 bases between. The CDR3 runs 15 residues. CDR3: CASSSHRATNEKLFF. The DNA for the CDR3 is TGTGCCAGCAGCTCCCACAGGGCAACTAATGAAAAACTGTTTTTT.

This clone came up once. The gene calls are TRBV9 and TRBJ2-3, with TRBD1 identical over 7 bases. CDR3 size: 15 residues. Unmatched junction bases numbered 5, after V lost 2 bases and J lost 2 bases. The germline gives CDR1 SGDLS, CDR2 YYNGEE. This CDR3 is CASSVGTANTDTQYF. The CDR3 DNA follows: TGTGCCAGCAGCGTCGGGACAGCAAACACAGATACGCAGTATTTT.

V is TRBV11-2 and J is TRBJ2-5, with TRBD2 as a possible D gene (5 bases). Germline V gene lookup returns CDR1 SGHAT and CDR2 FQNNGV. V lost 2 bases, J lost 5 bases, and 12 bases lay in between. The CDR3 length is 14 residues. The CDR3 region is CASSLSASWETQYF. CDR3 in DNA: TGTGCCAGCAGCTTATCGGCTAGCTGGGAGACCCAGTACTTC.

The CDR3 is CASSFGTSLYNEQFF. In DNA, the CDR3 is TGTGCCAGCAGCTTTGGGACTAGCCTTTACAATGAGCAGTTCTTC. V is TRBV7-2 and J is TRBJ2-1; 9 bases agree with TRBD2. Looked up from germline, CDR1 is SGHTA and CDR2 is FQGNSA. The CDR3 loop spans 15 amino acids. Trimming removed 3 bases from V and 4 bases from J; junction bases left unmatched: 4. The complete variable domain, with remaining parts taken from reference TRBV7-2 and TRBJ2-1, reads GAGVSQSPSNKVTEKGKDVELRCDPISGHTALYWYRQSLGQGLEFLIYFQGNSAPDKSGLPSDRFSAERTGGSVSTLTIQRTQQEDSAVYLCASSFGTSLYNEQFFGPGTRLTVL.

The chain couples TRBV2 to TRBJ2-3, with TRBD2 matching 8 bases. The trim removed 7 bases at V and 1 base at J, leaving 1 base unmatched. The CDR3 runs 13 residues. Per germline, CDR1 SNHLY and CDR2 FYNNEI. CDR3: CASKTSGTDTQYF. In DNA form, the CDR3 reads TGTGCCAGCAAGACTAGCGGCACAGATACGCAGTATTTT.

The CDR3 DNA is TGTGCCAGCAGTTCCCCAATGGACGTCTCTGGAAACACCATATATTTT. It codes for CASSSPMDVSGNTIYF. The chain joins TRBV28 to TRBJ1-3; no reliable D call. This CDR3 contains 16 residues. Trimming removed 4 bases from V and 0 bases from J, with 13 bases in between. Per the germline V gene, CDR1 is MDHEN and CDR2 is SYDVKM.

The V call is TRBV15, the J call TRBJ2-2, with 12 bases lining up with TRBD2. The length of the CDR3 is 16 residues. Germline values: CDR1 LNHNV, CDR2 YYDKDF (reference sequence). V lost 3 bases and J lost 3; bases outside the gene matches: 2. CDR3 DNA: TGTGCCACCAGCAGGGGACTAGCGGGCTACACCGGGGAGCTGTTTTTT. Its translation is CATSRGLAGYTGELFF.

This clone was counted once. This sequence joins TRBV5-6 and TRBJ1-5; no reliable D call. The CDR3 is 16 amino acids. Germline V gene data show CDR1 as SGHDT and CDR2 as YYEEEE. Between the trimmed V and J ends, which lost 7 bases and 0 bases, there was a span of 17 bases. The CDR3 loop reads CASSNRDSYSNQPQHF. DNA of the CDR3: TGTGCCAGCTCAAACAGAGACTCTTATAGCAATCAGCCCCAGCATTTT. Combining the CDR3 with reference TRBV5-6 and TRBJ1-5 gives the whole variable domain DAGVTQSPTHLIKTRGQQVTLRCSPKSGHDTVSWYQQALGQGPQFIFQYYEEEERQRGNFPDRFSGHQFPNYSSELNVNALLLGDSALYLCASSNRDSYSNQPQHFGDGTRLSIL.

The chain joins TRBV6-5 to TRBJ2-7, with a weak D call TRBD1 (5 bases). This CDR3 comprises 13 residues. The germline V gene encodes CDR1 MNHEY and CDR2 SVGAGI. V was pared by 5 bases and J by 3 bases, with 11 bases between. The CDR3 DNA is TGTGCCAGCAGTACATCAGGGTTCTACGAGCAGTACTTC. Amino acid sequence: CASSTSGFYEQYF.

The chain employs TRBV9 and TRBJ1-1; D unresolved. The CDR3 is 15 amino acids. The germline CDR1 and CDR2 sequences are SGDLS and YYNGEE. The V gene lost 3 bases and the J gene lost 4 bases, with 16 bases spanning the gap. CDR3 nucleotides: TGTGCCAGCAGCGAAGGGCAGTTGGGAGCCACTGAAGCTTTCTTT. Translation gives CASSEGQLGATEAFF.

The chain links TRBV6-5 to TRBJ1-1; TRBD1 agrees at 11 bases. CDR1 is MNHEY and CDR2 is SVGAGI in the germline V gene. The CDR3 spans 16 residues. V lost 2 bases to trimming and J lost 4 bases; unmatched junction nucleotides: 6. The CDR3 loop reads CASSYGTGGVGTEAFF. The CDR3, as DNA: TGTGCCAGCAGTTACGGGACAGGGGGGGTAGGCACTGAAGCTTTCTTT.

This rearrangement joins TRBV6-1 to TRBJ2-7; the D is unclear. CDR3 size: 15 residues. Trimming left V 5 bases short and J 2 bases short, with 16 bases between. The V gene's germline CDR1 is MNHNS and CDR2 SASEGT. CDR3 sequence reads: CASSIPPPHAYEQYF. CDR3 nucleotide sequence: TGTGCCAGCAGTATCCCGCCACCTCACGCCTACGAGCAGTACTTC.

The V call is TRBV7-9, the J call TRBJ2-7; the D gene is possibly TRBD2 (6 bases). The germline CDR1 and CDR2 sequences are SEHNR and FQNEAQ (reference sequence). CDR3 length: 15 residues. Between the trimmed V and J ends, which lost 3 bases and 2 bases, there was a span of 14 bases. The CDR3 coding sequence is TGTGCCAGCAGCTTCGGCCGGGACTCAGCCTACGAGCAGTACTTC. Protein: CASSFGRDSAYEQYF.

The chain joins TRBV7-2 to TRBJ2-7; 7 bases agree with TRBD2. V lost 1 base to trimming and J lost 6 bases; unmatched junction nucleotides: 3. The CDR3 is 13 residues long. The germline CDR1 and CDR2 sequences are SGHTA and FQGNSA. CDR3 sequence reads: CASSLGTRGEQYF. CDR3 sequence (DNA): TGTGCCAGCAGCTTAGGGACTAGGGGCGAGCAGTACTTC.

The rearrangement uses TRBV7-3 and TRBJ2-1; TRBD2 matches 10 bases. V lost 5 bases, J lost 9 bases, and 10 bases stayed unmatched. The germline V gene has CDR1 SGHTA and CDR2 FQGTGA. The CDR3 has 15 amino acids. Written as DNA, the CDR3 is TGTGCCAGCAGCCCTACAGCGGGGGGGCCGAGTGAGCAGTTCTTC. Translated: CASSPTAGGPSEQFF.

DNA of the CDR3: TGTGCCAGCCACGGGGGGACCGGGGAGCTGTTTTTT. It codes for CASHGGTGELFF. The V call is TRBV5-4, the J call TRBJ2-2; 7 bases match TRBD2. CDR3 length equals 12 residues. CDR1 is SGHNT, CDR2 YYREEE, per germline (reference sequence). With 7 bases clipped from V and 5 bases from J, the junction kept 2 bases outside the gene matches. Combining the CDR3 with reference TRBV5-4 and TRBJ2-2 gives the whole variable domain ETGVTQSPTHLIKTRGQQVTLRCSSQSGHNTVSWYQQALGQGPQFIFQYYREEENGRGNFPPRFSGLQFPNYSSELNVNALELDDSALYLCASHGGTGELFFGEGSRLTVL.

The chain employs TRBV6-5 and TRBJ1-2; 8 bases align to TRBD1. Trimming cost V 11 bases and J 3 bases; bases outside gene matches: 2. The V gene's germline CDR1 is MNHEY and CDR2 SVGAGI. CDR3 length: 11 amino acids. CDR3 DNA sequence: TGTGCCGCAGGGGGCTACTATGGCTACACCTTC. Protein sequence: CAAGGYYGYTF.

This chain joins TRBV30 and TRBJ2-1, with TRBD2 identical over 7 bases. This CDR3 is 16 amino acids long. The junction had 7 bases not matched to a gene; V was cut back by 1 base and J by 1 base. The V gene's germline CDR1 is GTSNPN and CDR2 SVGIG (reference sequence). The CDR3 sequence: CAWSGSGTGSYNEQFF. The DNA for the CDR3 is TGTGCCTGGAGTGGAAGCGGGACTGGGTCCTACAATGAGCAGTTCTTC.